The 14 T cell receptor beta chains below were found in one sample sequenced in a study of beta chain features in type 1 diabetes. Expressed TCRB transcripts were sequenced because the entire RNA isolate underwent reverse transcription. Repertoires were generated with immunoSEQ multiplex PCR, while TCRdb's copy carries only in-frame clones and drops some. The sample holds 550,000 to 850,000 clones, roughly an eighth seen once. Whole-study findings and limits: In all four CD4+ subsets, TCRB CDR3 length was significantly, moderately reduced in type 1 diabetes.

The antigens of these receptors remain unknown. The sequenced sample consisted of naive CD4+ T cells from blood. The source of these receptors is a man aged 18 to 29 with type 1 diabetes.

This clone has just a few counts. V and J are TRBV15 and TRBJ2-7; TRBD1 might be the D (6 bases). Germline V gene sequence: CDR1 LNHNV, CDR2 YYDKDF (reference sequence). V lost 6 bases and J 0 bases, leaving 9 bases between the germline ends. This CDR3 spans 13 amino acids. CDR3 sequence reads: CATRGASSYEQYF. Written as DNA, the CDR3 is TGTGCCACCAGGGGGGCCAGCTCCTACGAGCAGTACTTC.

This clone was seen a handful of times. The chain links TRBV7-8 to TRBJ2-3, with D perhaps TRBD2 (6 bases). The V end was cut by 5 bases, the J end by 3 bases, with 15 bases between. Per the germline V gene, CDR1 is SGHVS and CDR2 is FQNEAQ. This CDR3 is 15 amino acids long. The DNA of the CDR3 is TGTGCCAGCAGCCCTAGAGGGAGGTGGACAGATACGCAGTATTTT. Protein: CASSPRGRWTDTQYF.

This clone was observed a handful of times. The chain is built from TRBV30 and TRBJ1-6; D not resolved. The CDR3 extends over 16 amino acids. CDR1 GTSNPN and CDR2 SVGIG come from the germline V gene (reference sequence). V gave up 1 base and J gave up 0 bases, with 10 bases separating them. CDR3: CAWSGLKSSYNSPLHF. In DNA, the CDR3 is TGTGCCTGGAGTGGGCTCAAGAGCTCCTATAATTCACCCCTCCACTTT.

V and J are TRBV5-1 and TRBJ2-1, with D uncertain. There are 16 residues in the CDR3. Per germline, CDR1 SGHRS and CDR2 YFSETQ. The V end was cut by 5 bases, the J end by 2 bases, with 17 bases between. The CDR3 nucleotides are TGCGCCAGCAGTCCGAGCGAGTCCCTTCCCTACAATGAGCAGTTCTTC. Protein product: CASSPSESLPYNEQFF.

This clone was detected only a few times. Other DNA sequences within the sample encode an identical CDR3. The gene calls are TRBV28 and TRBJ2-7; no clear D. Trimming left V 2 bases short and J 3 bases short, with 5 bases between. In germline, CDR1 is MDHEN, CDR2 SYDVKM. The CDR3 totals 12 residues. This CDR3 is CASSLGSYEQYF. CDR3 nucleotides: TGTGCCAGCAGTTTAGGCAGCTACGAGCAGTACTTC. Based on the CDR3 plus reference TRBV28 and TRBJ2-7, the full variable domain is DVKVTQSSRYLVKRTGEKVFLECVQDMDHENMFWYRQDPGLGLRLIYFSYDVKMKEKGDIPEGYSVSREKKERFSLILESASTNQTSMYLCASSLGSYEQYFGPGTRLTVT.

The chain recombines TRBV18 with TRBJ2-2; D gene unclear. The length of the CDR3 is 21 residues. V lost 0 bases and J lost 0, with 23 bases in between. CDR1 and CDR2 from the germline V gene are KGHSH and LQKENI. As DNA, the CDR3 is TGTGCCAGCTCACCACCGAGGAGCAAGTGGACCCCGGCTACGAACACCGGGGAGCTGTTTTTT. Its translation: CASSPPRSKWTPATNTGELFF.

The chain couples TRBV7-9 to TRBJ2-2, with D unresolved. Between the trimmed V and J ends, which lost 6 bases and 7 bases, there was a span of 9 bases. CDR1 SEHNR and CDR2 FQNEAQ come from the germline V gene (reference sequence). The CDR3 sequence is 12 residues long. CDR3 sequence (DNA): TGTGCCAGCAGGGCGGTAGGCGGGGAGCTGTTTTTT. It codes for CASRAVGGELFF.

The chain couples TRBV7-3 to TRBJ2-3; D is perhaps TRBD1 or TRBD2 (6 bases each). V was clipped by 2 bases and J by 2 bases, with 17 bases between them. The germline V gene has CDR1 SGHTA and CDR2 FQGTGA. This CDR3 region has 17 residues. The chain's CDR3 is CASSLGGASGATDTQYF. CDR3 coding DNA: TGTGCCAGCAGCTTAGGTGGTGCGTCGGGGGCCACAGATACGCAGTATTTT. Full variable domain (remainder filled in from reference TRBV7-3 and TRBJ2-3): GAGVSQTPSNKVTEKGKYVELRCDPISGHTALYWYRQSLGQGPEFLIYFQGTGAADDSGLPNDRFFAVRPEGSVSTLKIQRTERGDSAVYLCASSLGGASGATDTQYFGPGTRLTVL.

This clone was observed a few times. The chain is built from TRBV30 and TRBJ2-3; TRBD2 aligns across 13 bases. Looked up from germline, CDR1 is GTSNPN and CDR2 is SVGIG (reference sequence). The CDR3 sequence is 15 residues long. Germline trimming cut 3 bases from V and 4 bases from J; bases unmatched to any gene: 4. The CDR3 here is CAWSLTSGGSDTQYF. CDR3 bases: TGTGCCTGGAGCCTGACTAGCGGGGGGTCAGATACGCAGTATTTT.

The chain joins TRBV7-9 to TRBJ1-1, with TRBD1 as a possible D gene (5 bases). The CDR3 sequence is 14 residues long. Germline loops: CDR1 SEHNR, CDR2 FQNEAQ (reference sequence). Trimming removed 7 bases from V and 1 base from J, with 13 bases in between. Written as DNA, the CDR3 is TGTGCCAGCACCTCCCCGAGGGGGAACACTGAAGCTTTCTTT. Its translation is CASTSPRGNTEAFF.

The CDR3 DNA sequence: TGCGCCAGCAGCACGACACCCGAACGGGCTGAAGCTTTCTTT. Amino acid sequence: CASSTTPERAEAFF. The chain recombines TRBV5-1 with TRBJ1-1; no reliable D call. V was clipped by 4 bases and J by 6 bases, with 16 bases between them. The length of the CDR3 is 14 residues. The germline V gene has CDR1 SGHRS and CDR2 YFSETQ. The whole variable domain, filled in from reference TRBV5-1 and TRBJ1-1, reads KAGVTQTPRYLIKTRGQQVTLSCSPISGHRSVSWYQQTPGQGLQFLFEYFSETQRNKGNFPGRFSGRQFSNSRSEMNVSTLELGDSALYLCASSTTPERAEAFFGQGTRLTVV.

The chain recombines TRBV28 with TRBJ1-5; D is uncertain. The CDR3 contains 12 residues. V gave up 7 bases and J gave up 6 bases, with 10 bases separating them. Germline V gene data show CDR1 as MDHEN and CDR2 as SYDVKM. The CDR3 spells CASTSGIQPQHF. The CDR3 nucleotides read TGTGCCAGCACTTCAGGCATTCAGCCCCAGCATTTT.

This clone occurred a few times. The rearrangement links TRBV10-3 to TRBJ2-3, with 9 bases matching TRBD2. The V segment lost 6 bases and the J segment 2 bases; nucleotides outside the gene matches: 9. CDR3 size: 16 residues. The germline V gene encodes CDR1 ENHRY and CDR2 SYGVKD. The CDR3 DNA reads TGTGCCATCAGCAATCTAGCGGGGCGTCCCACAGATACGCAGTATTTT. This codes for CAISNLAGRPTDTQYF.

This rearrangement joins TRBV9 to TRBJ2-2; D is unclear. Germline loops: CDR1 SGDLS, CDR2 YYNGEE. The CDR3 loop spans 16 amino acids. V was pared by 0 bases and J by 5 bases, with 14 bases between. CDR3 sequence (DNA): TGTGCCAGCAGCGTAGTGGCCCAGGCTGGAACCGGGGAGCTGTTTTTT. Encoded protein: CASSVVAQAGTGELFF.